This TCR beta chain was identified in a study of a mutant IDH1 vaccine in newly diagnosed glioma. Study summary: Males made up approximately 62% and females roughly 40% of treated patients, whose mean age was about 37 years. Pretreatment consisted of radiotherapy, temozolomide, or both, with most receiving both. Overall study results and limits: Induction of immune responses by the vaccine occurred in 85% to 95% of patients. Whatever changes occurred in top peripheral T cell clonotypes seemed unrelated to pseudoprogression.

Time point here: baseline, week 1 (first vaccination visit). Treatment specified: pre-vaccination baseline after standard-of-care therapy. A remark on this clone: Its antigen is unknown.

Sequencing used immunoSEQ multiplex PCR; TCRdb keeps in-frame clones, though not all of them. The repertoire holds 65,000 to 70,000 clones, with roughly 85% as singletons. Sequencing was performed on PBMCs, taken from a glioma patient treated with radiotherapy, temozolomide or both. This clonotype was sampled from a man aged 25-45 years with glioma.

CDR3 sequence (DNA): TGTGCCAGCAGCCTGCGGACAGCGAGCCTCTCTGGGGCCAACGTCCTGACTTTC. Protein: CASSLRTASLSGANVLTF. This sequence joins TRBV11-2 and TRBJ2-6; weak D call: TRBD1 (6 bases). The CDR3 contains 18 residues. CDR1 and CDR2 (germline): SGHAT, FQNNGV. V was cut by 5 bases and J by 0 bases, with 17 bases left in between.